This TCR beta chain appears in the sequencing data of a study of OX40 agonist ivuxolimab in advanced cancers. Whole-study context: Patients got intravenous ivuxolimab at 0.01 to 10 mg/kg every 2 weeks. Partial responses were achieved by three patients, of whom one had hepatocellular carcinoma and two had cutaneous melanoma. Overall study findings and caveats: By week 6 at 0.1 to 3.0 mg/kg, blood CD4+ and CD8+ T cells had expanded clonally.

CDR1 is KGHSH and CDR2 is LQKENI in the germline V gene. Trimming cost V 2 bases and J 8 bases, with 19 bases left between them. CDR3 length equals 16 residues. This clone has a single count. The target antigen is unknown. Clones were sequenced by immunoSEQ multiplex PCR, and TCRdb holds only the in-frame ones, with some missing. Of more than 45,000 clones listed, about nine tenths were seen once; the top ten hold approximately 7%. The V gene is TRBV18, the J gene TRBJ2-1; D is perhaps TRBD2 (6 bases). The origin of this receptor is an adult with an advanced solid tumor such as melanoma, head and neck, liver or kidney cancer. This specimen consisted of CD4+ or CD8+ T cells sorted from blood, obtained in a trial of the OX40 agonist ivuxolimab. The CDR3 nucleotides read TGTGCCAGCTCACCAGCGACTAGGGTGGGGGAGGATGAGCAGTTCTTC. Protein: CASSPATRVGEDEQFF. Full variable domain (rest looked up from reference TRBV18 and TRBJ2-1): NAGVMQNPRHLVRRRGQEARLRCSPMKGHSHVYWYRQLPEEGLKFMVYLQKENIIDESGMPKERFSAEFPKEGPSILRIQQVVRGDSAAYFCASSPATRVGEDEQFFGPGTRLTVL.